Below, 13 T cell receptor beta chains from the same sample are listed, as sequenced in a study of CD8 T cells in ankylosing spondylitis. MiXCR, applied by TCRdb to the 5' RACE reads, yields one record per CDR3 protein. The sample carries 300,000 to 350,000 distinct CDR3 sequences, under 25% recorded once. The sequenced material came from blood, either unsorted or a sorted T cell fraction (not recorded which). The receptors were sampled from a female donor with ankylosing spondylitis or in good health (not recorded which).

This clonotype was seen more than once but under ten times. This chain links TRBV11-2 with TRBJ1-1, with TRBD1 matching over 9 bases. V trimming: 4 bases; J trimming: 12 bases; junction bases outside the gene matches: 9. CDR1 is SGHAT and CDR2 is FQNNGV in the germline V gene. This CDR3 has 13 amino acids. The CDR3 region has the DNA TGTGCCAGCAGCTCTACCAGGACAGGGGCGACTTTCTTT. It yields the protein CASSSTRTGATFF.

The rearrangement uses TRBV11-2 and TRBJ1-2; 7 bases line up with TRBD1. Germline values: CDR1 SGHAT, CDR2 FQNNGV. V gave up 5 bases and J gave up 1 base; unmatched junction bases: 4. The CDR3 is made up of 14 amino acids. The CDR3 loop reads CASSENRGNYGYTF. DNA of the CDR3: TGTGCCAGCAGCGAAAACAGGGGTAACTATGGCTACACCTTC. The full variable domain, rest sourced from reference TRBV11-2 and TRBJ1-2, is EAGVAQSPRYKIIEKRQSVAFWCNPISGHATLYWYQQILGQGPKLLIQFQNNGVVDDSQLPKDRFSAERLKGVDSTLKIQPAKLEDSAVYLCASSENRGNYGYTFGSGTRLTVV.

The V and J genes are TRBV19 and TRBJ1-1; 8 nucleotides line up with TRBD1. After removal of 2 bases from V and 1 base from J, the junction contained 3 bases not matched to a gene. CDR1 LNHDA and CDR2 SQIVND come from the germline V gene (reference sequence). The CDR3 is made up of 15 amino acids. Here the CDR3 DNA reads TGTGCCAGTAGTATAATAGGACAGGGGAACACTGAAGCTTTCTTT. Translating it yields CASSIIGQGNTEAFF.

This clonotype has just a few counts. This chain connects TRBV7-2 to TRBJ2-3, with D uncertain. CDR1 SGHTA and CDR2 FQGNSA come from the germline V gene. Deletions cut 5 bases from V and 2 bases from J, with 11 bases between. The CDR3 is 14 residues long. This CDR3 reads CASSPPAFTDTQYF. The CDR3 region has the DNA TGTGCCAGCAGCCCCCCGGCTTTCACAGATACGCAGTATTTT.

This clonotype was seen only a few times. J is TRBJ2-6 and V is TRBV9; D not certain. V lost 2 bases and J 0 bases, leaving 6 bases between the germline ends. The V gene's germline CDR1 is SGDLS and CDR2 YYNGEE. The CDR3 is made up of 15 amino acids. The CDR3, as DNA: TGTGCCAGCAGCGTGCCGCCCTCTGGGGCCAACGTCCTGACTTTC. Protein: CASSVPPSGANVLTF.

This clonotype was observed a few times. J is TRBJ1-6 and V is TRBV20-1; the D is unclear. The CDR3 contains 13 residues. Trimming stripped 1 base from V and 8 bases from J, with 9 bases between. Per germline, CDR1 DFQATT and CDR2 SNEGSKA (reference sequence). CDR3 coding DNA: TGCAGTGCTAGAGTTGGGTCGGATTCACCCCTCCACTTT. Translated, it gives CSARVGSDSPLHF.

This clonotype was picked up a small number of times. The chain carries TRBV7-3 and TRBJ1-3; D may be TRBD1 (5 bases). Germline loops: CDR1 SGHTA, CDR2 FQGTGA. V was shortened by 1 base and J by 4 bases, with 11 bases between the two germline ends. The CDR3 runs 15 residues. The CDR3 DNA reads as TGTGCCAGCAGCTTAATGGCAGGGCAGGGAAACACCATATATTTT. This gives the protein CASSLMAGQGNTIYF.

This clonotype was counted between two and nine times. The rearrangement joins TRBV10-2 to TRBJ2-1, with TRBD2 matching over 13 bases. Trimming at V came to 7 bases and at J to 7 bases, leaving 13 bases not matched to a gene. The CDR3 is 17 residues long. The germline V gene has CDR1 WSHSY and CDR2 SAAADI. CDR3 coding DNA: TGCGCCAGCACCGGGGGGATTGGACTAGCGGGAGTAAATGAGCAGTTCTTC. It codes for CASTGGIGLAGVNEQFF.

This clonotype was seen more than once but under ten times. V usage is TRBV20-1 and J usage is TRBJ2-5, with 8 bases that match TRBD2. Germline V gives CDR1 DFQATT, CDR2 SNEGSKA (reference sequence). With V trimmed by 1 base and J by 5 bases, 6 bases remained unmatched. This CDR3 is 14 amino acids long. Here the CDR3 DNA reads TGCAGTGCTAGAGTGGCGGGAGGAGCGGAGACCCAGTACTTC. It specifies CSARVAGGAETQYF.

This clonotype was observed a handful of times. The chain carries TRBV19 and TRBJ1-3; D gene unclear. Trimming removed 7 bases from V and 2 bases from J, with 0 bases in between. This CDR3 spans 10 amino acids. Per germline, CDR1 LNHDA and CDR2 SQIVND (reference sequence). CDR3 sequence reads: CASTGNTIYF. CDR3 nucleotides: TGTGCCAGTACTGGAAACACCATATATTTT. The full variable domain, completed using reference TRBV19 and TRBJ1-3, is DGGITQSPKYLFRKEGQNVTLSCEQNLNHDAMYWYRQDPGQGLRLIYYSQIVNDFQKGDIAEGYSVSREKKESFPLTVTSAQKNPTAFYLCASTGNTIYFGEGSWLTVV.

Ten or more counts support this clonotype. In nucleotides, the CDR3 is TGCAGCGTTGAATTAGCAGGAGACTATGGCTACACCTTC. Translation gives CSVELAGDYGYTF. This rearrangement joins TRBV29-1 to TRBJ1-2; D remains unclear. This CDR3 has 13 residues. The V and J ends lost 2 bases and 3 bases respectively, with 10 bases between them. Germline assignment: CDR1 SQVTM and CDR2 ANQGSEA.

This rearrangement joins TRBV9 to TRBJ2-1; the D gene is possibly TRBD1 (5 bases). CDR1 is SGDLS and CDR2 is YYNGEE in the germline V gene. V was trimmed by 1 base and J by 8 bases, leaving 19 bases between them. The CDR3 length is 16 residues. The CDR3 reads CASSVRSTAQGDEQFF. Here the CDR3 DNA reads TGTGCCAGCAGCGTACGGTCCACGGCCCAGGGTGATGAGCAGTTCTTC.

The chain joins TRBV5-1 to TRBJ2-3, with D possibly TRBD1 on 5 matching bases. V lost 2 bases, J lost 0 bases, and 10 bases lay in between. The V gene's germline CDR1 is SGHRS and CDR2 YFSETQ. The CDR3 sequence is 15 residues long. DNA for the CDR3: TGCGCCAGCAGCTTAGCGACAGCTAGCACAGATACGCAGTATTTT. This sequence encodes CASSLATASTDTQYF.